Sequencing of this T cell receptor (beta chain) was carried out in a study of blood T cell repertoires in COVID-19. In the study overall: Specimens from acute and convalescent COVID-19 originated in the United States, Italy and Spain. In each case, the material was cDNA or gDNA derived from T cells, B-cell-depleted T cells, or PBMCs.

The table came from immunoSEQ multiplex PCR; TCRdb's copy has only in-frame clones and leaves some out. The sample comprises about 140,000 clones, 84% of which are singletons, and 5% to 7% rests with the top ten. From germline, CDR1 is LGHDT and CDR2 YNNKEL (reference sequence). The V and J ends lost 6 bases and 0 bases, in that order; junction bases with no gene match: 1. This CDR3 region has 14 residues. The table lists this clone with a few counts. Each participant's cohort was designated according to participant-reported clinical history. Material for sequencing was PBMCs or T cells enriched from blood (not recorded which). The receptor's source is a man aged 35 to 55 with acute COVID-19. The chain uses TRBV3-1 (or the pseudogene TRBV3-2) and TRBJ2-7; 11 nucleotides agree with TRBD1. CDR3 region: CASRGTGGSYEQYF. CDR3 nucleotides: TGTGCCAGCAGAGGGACAGGGGGCTCCTACGAGCAGTACTTC.